A single sample is the source of the 4 T cell receptor beta chains below, sequenced in a study of molecular identifiers for immune sequencing clone quantification. MiXCR was run by TCRdb on the PCR reads, yielding one entry per CDR3 protein. The table records about 640,000 distinct CDR3 sequences, less than 20% of them present only once. The sequenced sample consisted of naive CD8+ T cells from blood, with Jurkat cell RNA spiked in. Stated subset: FACS-sorted CD8+CD4-CCR7+CD45RA+ naive T cells. The receptors stem from a human donor in good health. Some libraries in this study had Jurkat cell RNA spiked in.

J is TRBJ2-3 and V is TRBV24-1; 11 bases fit TRBD1. In germline, CDR1 is KGHDR, CDR2 SFDVKD. The CDR3 length is 17 residues. The V segment lost 3 bases and the J segment 2 bases; nucleotides outside the gene matches: 6. The CDR3 DNA is TGTGCCACCAGTGATAGCGGGACAGGGGGAAACACAGATACGCAGTATTTT. It encodes CATSDSGTGGNTDTQYF.

This clonotype has at least ten counts. V gene TRBV5-1 combines with J gene TRBJ1-1; possible D gene TRBD1, 5 bases. The CDR3 sequence is 14 residues long. Deletions cut 4 bases from V and 1 base from J, with 11 bases between. Germline CDR1 is SGHRS and CDR2 is YFSETQ. In DNA form, the CDR3 reads TGCGCCAGCAGCGCCGGGACCGCGAACACTGAAGCTTTCTTT. Translation: CASSAGTANTEAFF.

This clonotype has more than one count but fewer than ten. The V gene is TRBV12-3 or TRBV12-4, the J gene TRBJ1-2; the match to TRBD1 covers 7 bases. Unmatched junction bases numbered 6, after V lost 6 bases and J lost 5 bases. The CDR3 consists of 13 residues. Here the CDR3 DNA reads TGTGCCAGCAGGTCCGGGACAGCTTATGGCTACACCTTC. It encodes CASRSGTAYGYTF.

This clonotype was observed at least ten times. The chain carries TRBV6-2 or TRBV6-3 and TRBJ2-1; D is undetermined. The length of the CDR3 is 12 residues. Germline CDR1 and CDR2: MNHEY and SVGEGT. V lost 2 bases, J lost 10 bases, and 9 bases lay in between. The CDR3 nucleotides read TGTGCCAGCAGTTACGGGGTGGAGGAGCAGTTCTTC. Its protein is CASSYGVEEQFF.